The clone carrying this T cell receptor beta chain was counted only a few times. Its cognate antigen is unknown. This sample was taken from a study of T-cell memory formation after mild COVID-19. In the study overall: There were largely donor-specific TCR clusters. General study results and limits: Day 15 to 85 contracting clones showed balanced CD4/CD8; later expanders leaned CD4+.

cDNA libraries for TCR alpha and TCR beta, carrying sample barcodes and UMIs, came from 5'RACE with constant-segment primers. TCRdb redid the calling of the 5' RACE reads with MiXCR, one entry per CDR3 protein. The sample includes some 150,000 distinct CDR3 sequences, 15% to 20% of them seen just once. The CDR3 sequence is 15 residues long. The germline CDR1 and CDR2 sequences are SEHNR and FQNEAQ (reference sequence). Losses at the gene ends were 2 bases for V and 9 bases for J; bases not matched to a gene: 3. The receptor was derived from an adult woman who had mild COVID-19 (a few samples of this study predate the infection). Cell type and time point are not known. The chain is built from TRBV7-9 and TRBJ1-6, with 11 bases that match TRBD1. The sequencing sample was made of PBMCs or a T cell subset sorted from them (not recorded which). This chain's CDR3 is CASSLKGQGASPLHF. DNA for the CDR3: TGTGCCAGCAGCTTAAAAGGACAGGGGGCTTCACCCCTCCACTTT.